A selection of T cell receptor beta chains follows, all from one sample in a study of Ad26.COV2.S vaccination and SARS-CoV-2 variants. TCRdb keeps only in-frame clones here, not all; method: immunoSEQ multiplex PCR. Among approximately 300,000 clones listed, around 81% were seen once. The source material was peripheral blood, sampled in a trial of Ad26.COV2.S vaccine versus placebo. These receptors all come from a person between 18 and 59 years old who received the Ad26.COV2.S COVID-19 vaccine or a placebo. Both conserved end residues are part of each CDR3. The order of the fields is clone size, J gene, D gene, V gene, CDR3 DNA, CDR3 protein. D genes are given only for firm matches. Clone size, where shown, is once, few, many, or a class for clones that have expanded.

few | TRBJ2-7 | TRBD1 | TRBV19 | TGTGCCAGTAGTATCGCGGGGACAGGGAGCCACGAGCAGTACTTC | CASSIAGTGSHEQYF
- | TRBJ2-7 | TRBD2 | TRBV7-2 | TGTGCCAGCAGCTTAGTCGCGGGACTTCCCGGGACTAGCGGGCAGTACTTC | CASSLVAGLPGTSGQYF
- | TRBJ2-7 | TRBD2 | TRBV19 | TGTGCGCCGACCCTCTGGCGGCGGGGGGACGTTCCTCCCTACGAGCAGTACTTC | CAPTLWRRGDVPPYEQYF
- | TRBJ1-4 | - | TRBV3-1/TRBV3-2 | TGTGCCAGCAGTGTGGACAGTGTTAATGAAAAACTGTTTTTT | CASSVDSVNEKLFF
once | TRBJ2-7 | TRBD1 | TRBV6-5 | TGTGCCAGCAAGGACAGGCCAAGCTCCTACGAGCAGTACTTC | CASKDRPSSYEQYF
- | TRBJ1-1 | - | TRBV14 | TGTGCCAGCAGCCACGCCCAAAGGACGGAAGCTTTCTTT | CASSHAQRTEAFF
- | TRBJ2-7 | - | TRBV15 | TGTGCCACCAGCAGCTCCCGGTTGCGCTACGAGCAGTACTTC | CATSSSRLRYEQYF
- | TRBJ2-3 | - | TRBV14 | TGTGCCAGCAGCCAGGCCCAGGGAATAGATACGCAGTATTTT | CASSQAQGIDTQYF
- | TRBJ2-7 | - | TRBV29-1 | TGCAGCGTTGAGTGGCGGTCCCTCGGAGAGCAGTACTTC | CSVEWRSLGEQYF
once | TRBJ2-5 | - | TRBV21-1 | TGTGCCAGCCGATCTCGAGGAGAGGGGACCCAGTACTTC | CASRSRGEGTQYF
- | TRBJ2-1 | TRBD2 | TRBV10-3 | TGTGCCATCAGTGATTCCACTAGCGGGGTTAGCAATGAGCAGTTCTTC | CAISDSTSGVSNEQFF
once | TRBJ2-3 | - | TRBV5-1 | TGCGCCAGCAGCTTGGACAGGAGGGGCACAGATACGCAGTATTTT | CASSLDRRGTDTQYF
- | TRBJ2-5 | - | TRBV6-5 | TGTGCCAGCAGTTACCACGACAGCTCTTACAAAGGGACCCAGTACTTC | CASSYHDSSYKGTQYF
- | TRBJ1-3 | - | TRBV6-5 | TGTGCCAGCAGTCCGACAGGAACTGGAAACACCATATATTTT | CASSPTGTGNTIYF
- | TRBJ2-1 | - | TRBV29-1 | TGCAGCGTTGAAGCGGTAGGGGGGTTTGGCAATGAGCAGTTCTTC | CSVEAVGGFGNEQFF
- | TRBJ2-7 | - | TRBV5-1 | TGCGCCAGCAGCTTGGAGGGGTACGAGCAGTACTTC | CASSLEGYEQYF
once | TRBJ1-5 | TRBD1 | TRBV6-1 | TGTGCCAGCAGTGGACGAACGGGGACAGGGGGCCCTCAGCCCCAGCATTTT | CASSGRTGTGGPQPQHF
- | TRBJ2-3 | - | TRBV7-8 | TGTGCCAGCAGCATTAGGCCTAAACGATCCCCCGGCACAGATACGCAGTATTTT | CASSIRPKRSPGTDTQYF
once | TRBJ2-7 | - | TRBV27 | TGTGCCAGCAGTTTAGGGCAGGGGCGTGAGCAGTACTTC | CASSLGQGREQYF
- | TRBJ2-5 | TRBD2 | TRBV30 | TGTGCCTGGATGACTAGCGGGGGTGAGACCCAGTACTTC | CAWMTSGGETQYF
- | TRBJ2-3 | - | TRBV4-1 | TGCGCCAGCAGCCAAGGTGGGGGGGCAGGTCAAGATACGCAGTATTTT | CASSQGGGAGQDTQYF
once | TRBJ2-1 | - | TRBV5-1 | TGCGCCAGCAGCTCGGTTGGAGTGGCCGAGAGCTCCTACAATGAGCAGTTCTTC | CASSSVGVAESSYNEQFF
- | TRBJ2-7 | TRBD1 | TRBV4-1 | TGCGCCAGCAGCCAACCGGGACAGGGACGTGGCGAGCAGTACTTC | CASSQPGQGRGEQYF
once | TRBJ1-1 | TRBD1 | TRBV5-1 | TGCGCCAGCAGCTTGGGGCAGGGGGTCCTGAACACTGAAGCTTTCTTT | CASSLGQGVLNTEAFF
- | TRBJ1-4 | - | TRBV7-8 | TGTGCCAGCAGCTATCTCAGGGGTAGGGTGTCTGAAAAACTGTTTTTT | CASSYLRGRVSEKLFF
- | TRBJ1-2 | TRBD1 | TRBV5-1 | TGCGCCAGCAGCTTAGACAGGGGGTATGGCTACACCTTC | CASSLDRGYGYTF
- | TRBJ1-4 | - | TRBV7-2 | TGTGCCAGCAGCTTAGCGGGGGGGTATATGGATGAAAAACTGTTTTTT | CASSLAGGYMDEKLFF
- | TRBJ1-2 | - | TRBV27 | TGTGCCAGCAGTTTCATCAGGGGCTATGGCTACACCTTC | CASSFIRGYGYTF
- | TRBJ1-1 | - | TRBV3-1/TRBV3-2 | TGTGCCAGCAGCCAAGGACACCAGAACACTGAAGCTTTCTTT | CASSQGHQNTEAFF
few | TRBJ2-2 | - | TRBV7-9 | TGTGCCAGCAGCTTAAAAATCGGGGGGCCGTACGGGGAGCTGTTTTTT | CASSLKIGGPYGELFF
- | TRBJ2-2 | - | TRBV2 | TGTGCCAGCTTGGAGGGGAACACCGGGGAGCTGTTTTTT | CASLEGNTGELFF
- | TRBJ2-7 | - | TRBV2 | TGTGCCAGCAGCACCTCCGGGGGATCCTCCTACGAGCAGTACTTC | CASSTSGGSSYEQYF
- | TRBJ2-7 | - | TRBV18 | TGTGCCAGCTCCCCCAGGGGTTACGAGCAGTACTTC | CASSPRGYEQYF
- | TRBJ1-1 | - | TRBV10-2 | TGCGCCAGCAAGGTAGGGAGGTTCACCACTGAAGCTTTCTTT | CASKVGRFTTEAFF
once | TRBJ1-1 | - | TRBV28 | TGTGCCAGCAGCATAACGAGAAACACTGAAGCTTTCTTT | CASSITRNTEAFF
- | TRBJ2-7 | - | TRBV7-2 | TGTGCCAGCAGCTTAGCGACTCAGGGAGTGTACGAGCAGTACTTC | CASSLATQGVYEQYF
- | TRBJ1-4 | - | TRBV6-5 | TGTGCCAGCAGGAACAGACAATTCGACGAAAAACTGTTTTTT | CASRNRQFDEKLFF
once | TRBJ2-1 | TRBD1 | TRBV6-2/TRBV6-3 | TGTGCCAGCAGTTATATGGGACAGTCATACAATGAGCAGTTCTTC | CASSYMGQSYNEQFF
- | TRBJ1-1 | - | TRBV29-1 | TGCAGCGTTCGGGTGGCGGACACTGAAGCTTTCTTT | CSVRVADTEAFF
- | TRBJ1-1 | TRBD1 | TRBV7-9 | TGTGCCAGCAGCCGGGACAGGGGGCATTTCCCTGAAGCTTTCTTT | CASSRDRGHFPEAFF
- | TRBJ2-3 | - | TRBV6-6 | TGTGCCAGCAGTTCGACTAGACCAGATACGCAGTATTTT | CASSSTRPDTQYF
- | TRBJ1-2 | - | TRBV7-2 | TGTGCCAGCAGCTACCGGGCCGAGGTCGGCTACACCTTC | CASSYRAEVGYTF
- | TRBJ2-7 | - | TRBV28 | TGTGCCAGCAGTTCAGGACCCGCGGCCGGCGAGCAGTACTTC | CASSSGPAAGEQYF